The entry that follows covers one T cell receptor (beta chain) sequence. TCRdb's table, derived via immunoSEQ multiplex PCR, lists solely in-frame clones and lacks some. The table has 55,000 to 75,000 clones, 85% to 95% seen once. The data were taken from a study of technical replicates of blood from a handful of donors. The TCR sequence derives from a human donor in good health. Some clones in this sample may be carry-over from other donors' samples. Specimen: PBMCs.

CDR3 sequence (DNA): TGTGCCATCAGTGAGGTTGGAGGGGGGGCGATCAATGAGCAGTTCTTC. Its translation: CAISEVGGGAINEQFF. The genes are TRBV10-3 and TRBJ2-1; TRBD2 might be the D (7 bases). V was shortened by 2 bases and J by 6 bases, with 17 bases between the two germline ends. Germline CDR1 ENHRY, CDR2 SYGVKD. The CDR3 is 16 residues long.